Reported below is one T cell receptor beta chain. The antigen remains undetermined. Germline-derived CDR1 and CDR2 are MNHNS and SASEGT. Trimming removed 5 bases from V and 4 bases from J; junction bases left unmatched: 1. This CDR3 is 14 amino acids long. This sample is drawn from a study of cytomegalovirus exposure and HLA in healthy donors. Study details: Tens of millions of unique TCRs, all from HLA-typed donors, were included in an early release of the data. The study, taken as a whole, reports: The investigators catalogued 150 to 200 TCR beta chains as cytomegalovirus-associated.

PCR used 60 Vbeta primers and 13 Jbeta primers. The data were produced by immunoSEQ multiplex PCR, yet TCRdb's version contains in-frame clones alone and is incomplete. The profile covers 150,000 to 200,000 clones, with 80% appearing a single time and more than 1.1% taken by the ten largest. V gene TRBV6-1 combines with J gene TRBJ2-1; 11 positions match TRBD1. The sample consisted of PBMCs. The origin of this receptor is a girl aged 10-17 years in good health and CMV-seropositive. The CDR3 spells CASSWDRGYNEQFF. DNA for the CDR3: TGTGCCAGCAGTTGGGACAGGGGGTACAATGAGCAGTTCTTC.